These 14 T cell receptor beta chains came from one sample sequenced in a study of cytomegalovirus exposure and HLA in healthy donors (dated by TCRdb to the late 2010s). Library method: the immunoSEQ multiplex PCR assay. A mixture of 60 forward primers for TCR Vbeta segments and 13 reverse primers for TCR Jbeta segments was used in the multiplex PCR. Drawn from immuneACCESS, this table holds only the in-frame rearrangements with V and J called that TCRdb kept. Clones are partly lost; checked studies trace under half to an unresolved V gene and leave the rest unexplained. The sample table on file contains 100,000 to 150,000 clones. The ten largest make up more than 3% of the sample. The material sequenced was PBMCs. All receptors come from a man between 18 and 29 years old in good health and CMV-seronegative.

CDR3 loop: CASSPQGALTGELFF. The CDR3 coding sequence is TGTGCCAGCAGCCCACAGGGGGCCCTCACCGGGGAGCTGTTTTTT. The chain combines TRBV5-5 with TRBJ2-2; 9 positions agree with TRBD1. The V and J ends lost 4 bases and 4 bases, in that order; junction bases with no gene match: 5. The CDR3 is 15 amino acids. Germline V CDR1 and CDR2: SGHKS, YYEKEE (reference sequence).

Regarding this clone: The junction departs from germline at one end; a sequencing error may be responsible. The rearrangement joins TRBV12-5 to TRBJ1-3; 8 nucleotides match TRBD1. The CDR3 is made up of 15 amino acids. The germline gives CDR1 LGHNT, CDR2 FRNRAP. The CDR3 region is CASGLGTGTGNAIYF. In nucleotides, the CDR3 is TGTGCTAGTGGTTTGGGGACAGGGACCGGAAACGCCATATATTTT.

This rearrangement joins TRBV29-1 to TRBJ2-3, with 13 nucleotides matching TRBD2. Germline loops: CDR1 SQVTM, CDR2 ANQGSEA. With V trimmed by 1 base and J by 6 bases, 4 bases remained unmatched. This CDR3 is 15 amino acids long. The CDR3 DNA is TGCAGCGTTGAAGGACTAGCGGGGGGCTTGGATACGCAGTATTTT. Amino acid sequence: CSVEGLAGGLDTQYF.

J is TRBJ1-2 and V is TRBV2, with D unresolved. The CDR3 loop spans 11 amino acids. Per the germline V gene, CDR1 is SNHLY and CDR2 is FYNNEI. V was clipped by 4 bases and J by 7 bases, with 7 bases between them. The CDR3 coding sequence is TGTGCCAGCAGTGGGACTGGTGGCTACACCTTC. Residues: CASSGTGGYTF.

This sequence joins TRBV29-1 and TRBJ2-1; 10 positions agree with TRBD2. CDR3 length equals 14 residues. The V segment lost 4 bases and the J segment 4 bases; nucleotides outside the gene matches: 4. Looked up from germline, CDR1 is SQVTM and CDR2 is ANQGSEA. CDR3 sequence: CSVGETSGYNEQFF. CDR3 coding DNA: TGCAGCGTTGGGGAGACTAGCGGGTACAATGAGCAGTTCTTC.

This chain links TRBV29-1 with TRBJ2-5; TRBD2 might be the D (7 bases). There are 15 residues in the CDR3. V dropped 2 bases and J dropped 4 bases, with 17 bases sitting between them. CDR1 and CDR2 (germline): SQVTM, ANQGSEA. The CDR3 nucleotides are TGCAGCGTTGAAAATCGGGGGGCGCGACCAGAGACCCAGTACTTC. Translated, it gives CSVENRGARPETQYF. Full variable domain (missing parts from reference TRBV29-1 and TRBJ2-5): SAVISQKPSRDICQRGTSLTIQCQVDSQVTMMFWYRQQPGQSLTLIATANQGSEATYESGFVIDKFPISRPNLTFSTLTVSNMSPEDSSIYLCSVENRGARPETQYFGPGTRLLVL.

V gene TRBV5-3 combines with J gene TRBJ2-7; D possibly corresponds to TRBD2 (5 bases). TRBV5-3 is flagged as an ORF with uncertain function. The CDR3 extends over 13 amino acids. CDR3 protein: CARKPPRVYEQYF. The DNA for the CDR3 is TGTGCTCGAAAGCCTCCGAGGGTCTACGAGCAGTACTTC.

J is TRBJ1-1 and V is TRBV6-5; D gene unclear. CDR1 and CDR2 from the germline V gene are MNHEY and SVGAGI. The ends were cut back, 7 bases at V and 6 bases at J, with 12 bases in the middle. The CDR3 is made up of 12 amino acids. The CDR3 protein is CASMGRESEAFF. The CDR3, as DNA: TGTGCCAGCATGGGGAGAGAGTCTGAAGCTTTCTTT.

V usage is TRBV7-8 and J usage is TRBJ2-3; 11 bases line up with TRBD2. Per the germline V gene, CDR1 is SGHVS and CDR2 is FQNEAQ. This CDR3 is built from 19 residues. V shed 1 base and J 4 bases; nucleotides not matched to a gene: 13. CDR3 in amino acids: CASSLGFAWTSGSPDTQYF. CDR3 coding DNA: TGTGCCAGCAGCTTAGGGTTCGCCTGGACTAGCGGGTCGCCAGATACGCAGTATTTT. The variable domain in full, completed from reference TRBV7-8 and TRBJ2-3, reads GAGVSQSPRYKVAKRGQDVALRCDPISGHVSLFWYQQALGQGPEFLTYFQNEAQLDKSGLPSDRFFAERPEGSVSTLKIQRTQQEDSAVYLCASSLGFAWTSGSPDTQYFGPGTRLTVL.

The chain employs TRBV9 and TRBJ2-5; 7 positions match TRBD1. The germline V gene has CDR1 SGDLS and CDR2 YYNGEE. J gave up 1 base and V 0 bases, and 6 bases lay outside the gene matches. The CDR3 consists of 16 residues. The CDR3: CASSVDPDRSQETQYF. In DNA form, the CDR3 reads TGTGCCAGCAGCGTAGATCCGGACAGGAGCCAAGAGACCCAGTACTTC. The variable domain in full, with the rest retrieved from reference TRBV9 and TRBJ2-5, is DSGVTQTPKHLITATGQRVTLRCSPRSGDLSVYWYQQSLDQGLQFLIQYYNGEERAKGNILERFSAQQFPDLHSELNLSSLELGDSALYFCASSVDPDRSQETQYFGPGTRLLVL.

The CDR3 DNA reads as TGTGCCACCAGGGGAGGGGACAGGGGGGGGTGGAGCAATCAGCCCCAGCATTTT. Translating gives CATRGGDRGGWSNQPQHF. The chain carries TRBV28 and TRBJ1-5; 11 nucleotides align to TRBD1. After removal of 10 bases from V and 1 base from J, the junction contained 15 bases not matched to a gene. This CDR3 is built from 18 residues. CDR1 MDHEN and CDR2 SYDVKM come from the germline V gene.

The rearrangement links TRBV6-4 to TRBJ1-1; D may be TRBD1 (6 bases). Trimming cost V 5 bases and J 0 bases, with 16 bases left between them. The CDR3 extends over 16 amino acids. Germline CDR1 and CDR2: MRHNA and SNTAGT. CDR3 in amino acids: CASSTTGSYMNTEAFF. The CDR3 nucleotides are TGTGCCAGCAGTACAACAGGGAGCTACATGAACACTGAAGCTTTCTTT.

The rearrangement joins TRBV6-1 to TRBJ2-7, with D perhaps matching TRBD2 (6 bases). Germline V gene sequence: CDR1 MNHNS, CDR2 SASEGT. V lost 0 bases to trimming and J lost 2 bases, with 14 bases between them. This CDR3 is 16 amino acids long. The CDR3 sequence is CASSEAGGRGAYEQYF. In DNA, the CDR3 is TGTGCCAGCAGTGAAGCGGGGGGAAGGGGCGCCTACGAGCAGTACTTC.

The chain is built from TRBV7-6 and TRBJ2-7, with D perhaps matching TRBD1 (5 bases). This CDR3 is 13 amino acids long. Germline V gene sequence: CDR1 SGHVS, CDR2 FNYEAQ. Trimming removed 5 bases at V and 5 bases at J, with 13 bases between. CDR3 in amino acids: CASSPQQAHEQYF. The CDR3 DNA sequence: TGTGCCAGCAGCCCGCAACAGGCACACGAGCAGTACTTC.